The T cell receptor (beta chain) under discussion was sequenced for a study of OX40 agonist ivuxolimab in advanced cancers. Findings of the study overall: Some of the lowest clonal expansion was seen in partial responders at 0.1-3.0 mg/kg. Expanded clones tended on average to be more numerous among CD8+ T cells than CD4+. A proportion of nonresponders additionally exhibited low normalized T-cell clonal expansion. CD4+ and CD8+ T cells in blood underwent clonal expansion by week 6 at 0.1 to 3.0 mg/kg.

Some clones are missing from TCRdb's copy, which holds only in-frame ones; the method was immunoSEQ multiplex PCR. This table has tens of thousands of clones, 80% appearing once. Germline-derived CDR1 and CDR2 are KGHSH and LQKENI. The CDR3 is 15 residues long. V was cut by 3 bases and J by 2 bases, with 13 bases left in between. Comment on this clone: Its antigen is currently unknown.

Sequenced here: CD4+ or CD8+ T cells sorted from blood, sampled in a trial of the OX40 agonist ivuxolimab. This TCR derives from an adult with an advanced solid tumor such as melanoma, head and neck, liver or kidney cancer. The chain carries TRBV18 and TRBJ1-1; no clear D. CDR3 residues: CASSPPRTENTEAFF. DNA for the CDR3: TGTGCCAGCTCACCCCCCCGTACGGAAAACACTGAAGCTTTCTTT.